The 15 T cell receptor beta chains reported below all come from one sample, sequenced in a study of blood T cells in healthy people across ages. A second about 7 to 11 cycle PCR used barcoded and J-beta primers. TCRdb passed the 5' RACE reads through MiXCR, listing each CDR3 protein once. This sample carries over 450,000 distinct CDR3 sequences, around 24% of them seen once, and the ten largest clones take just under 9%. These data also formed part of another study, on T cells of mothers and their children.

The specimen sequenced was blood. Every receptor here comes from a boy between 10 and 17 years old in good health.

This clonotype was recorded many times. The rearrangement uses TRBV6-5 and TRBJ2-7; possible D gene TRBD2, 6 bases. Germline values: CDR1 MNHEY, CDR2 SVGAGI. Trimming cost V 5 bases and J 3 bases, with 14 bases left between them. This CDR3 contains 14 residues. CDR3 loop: CASSQLAGLYEQYF. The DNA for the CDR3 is TGTGCCAGCAGTCAGCTGGCGGGACTCTACGAGCAGTACTTC.

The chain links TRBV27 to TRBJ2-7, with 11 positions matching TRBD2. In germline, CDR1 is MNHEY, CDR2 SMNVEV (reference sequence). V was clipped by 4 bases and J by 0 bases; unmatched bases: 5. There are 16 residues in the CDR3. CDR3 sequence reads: CASSSSGRYPSYEQYF. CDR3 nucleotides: TGTGCCAGCAGTTCTAGCGGGAGGTATCCCTCCTACGAGCAGTACTTC.

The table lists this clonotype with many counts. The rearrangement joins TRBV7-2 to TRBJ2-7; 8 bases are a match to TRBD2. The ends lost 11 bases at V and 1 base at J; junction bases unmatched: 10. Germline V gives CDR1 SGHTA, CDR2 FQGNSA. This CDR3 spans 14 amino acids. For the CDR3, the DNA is TGTGCCTGTGGACGCGGGGGGCCATCCTACGAGCAGTACTTC. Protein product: CACGRGGPSYEQYF.

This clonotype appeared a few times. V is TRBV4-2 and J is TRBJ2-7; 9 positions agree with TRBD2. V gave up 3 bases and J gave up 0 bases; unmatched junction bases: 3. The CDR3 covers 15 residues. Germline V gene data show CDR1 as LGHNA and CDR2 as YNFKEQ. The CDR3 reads CASSHRAGGSYEQYF. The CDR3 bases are TGTGCCAGCAGCCACCGAGCGGGAGGCTCCTACGAGCAGTACTTC.

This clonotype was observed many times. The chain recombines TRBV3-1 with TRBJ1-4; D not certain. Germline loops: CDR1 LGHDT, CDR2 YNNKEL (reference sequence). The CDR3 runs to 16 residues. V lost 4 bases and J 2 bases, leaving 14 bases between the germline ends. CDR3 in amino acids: CASSRYLISTNEKLFF. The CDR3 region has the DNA TGTGCCAGCAGCCGGTACCTTATTTCCACTAATGAAAAACTGTTTTTT.

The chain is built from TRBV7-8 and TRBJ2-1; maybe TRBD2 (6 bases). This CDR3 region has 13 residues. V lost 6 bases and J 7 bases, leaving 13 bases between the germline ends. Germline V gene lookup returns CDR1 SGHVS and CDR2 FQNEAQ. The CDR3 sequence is CASRGGSRNEQFF. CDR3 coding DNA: TGTGCCAGCAGGGGAGGTTCGAGGAATGAGCAGTTCTTC.

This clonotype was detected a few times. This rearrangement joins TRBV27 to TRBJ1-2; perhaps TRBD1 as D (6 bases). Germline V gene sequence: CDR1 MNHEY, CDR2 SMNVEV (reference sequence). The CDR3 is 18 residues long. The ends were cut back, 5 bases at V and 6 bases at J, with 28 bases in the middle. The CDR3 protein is CASSLLGSVGGGKDGYTF. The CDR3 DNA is TGTGCCAGCAGTCTATTGGGTTCGGTAGGGGGGGGAAAGGATGGCTACACCTTC.

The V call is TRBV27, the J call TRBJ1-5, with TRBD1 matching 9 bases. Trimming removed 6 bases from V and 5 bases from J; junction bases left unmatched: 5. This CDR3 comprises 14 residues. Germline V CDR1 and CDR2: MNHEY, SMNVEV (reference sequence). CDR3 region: CASRQQGADQPQHF. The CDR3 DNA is TGTGCCAGCAGACAACAGGGGGCGGATCAGCCCCAGCATTTT.

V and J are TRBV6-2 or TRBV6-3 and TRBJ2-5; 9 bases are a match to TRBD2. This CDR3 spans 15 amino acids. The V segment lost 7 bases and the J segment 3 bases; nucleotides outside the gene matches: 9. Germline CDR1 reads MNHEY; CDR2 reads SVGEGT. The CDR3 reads CASTSPTSGKETQYF. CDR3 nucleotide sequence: TGTGCCAGCACCTCACCGACTAGCGGAAAAGAGACCCAGTACTTC.

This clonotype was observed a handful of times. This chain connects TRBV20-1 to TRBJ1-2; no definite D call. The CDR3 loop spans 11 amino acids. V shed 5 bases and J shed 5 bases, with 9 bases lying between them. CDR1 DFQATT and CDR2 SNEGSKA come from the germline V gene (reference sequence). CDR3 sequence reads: CSAPRVYGYTF. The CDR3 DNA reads TGCAGTGCTCCCCGGGTGTATGGCTACACCTTC.

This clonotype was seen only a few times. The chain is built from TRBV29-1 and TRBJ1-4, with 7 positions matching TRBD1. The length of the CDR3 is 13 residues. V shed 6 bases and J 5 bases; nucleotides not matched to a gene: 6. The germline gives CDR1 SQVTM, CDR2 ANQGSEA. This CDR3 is CSVRTGENEKLFF. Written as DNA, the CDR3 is TGCAGCGTGCGGACAGGCGAAAATGAAAAACTGTTTTTT.

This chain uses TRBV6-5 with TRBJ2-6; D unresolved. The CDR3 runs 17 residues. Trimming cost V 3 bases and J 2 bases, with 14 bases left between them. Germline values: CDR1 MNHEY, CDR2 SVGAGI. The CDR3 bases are TGTGCCAGCAGTTATTCGGCCCCAGGAGCTGGGGCCAACGTCCTGACTTTC. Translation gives CASSYSAPGAGANVLTF.

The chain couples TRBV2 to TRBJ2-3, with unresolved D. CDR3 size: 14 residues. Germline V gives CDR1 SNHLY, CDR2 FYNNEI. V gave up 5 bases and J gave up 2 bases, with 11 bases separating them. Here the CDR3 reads CASSPDLPTDTQYF. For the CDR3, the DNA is TGTGCCAGCAGTCCAGACTTACCCACAGATACGCAGTATTTT. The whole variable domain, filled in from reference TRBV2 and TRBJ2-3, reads EPEVTQTPSHQVTQMGQEVILRCVPISNHLYFYWYRQILGQKVEFLVSFYNNEISEKSEIFDDQFSVERPDGSNFTLKIRSTKLEDSAMYFCASSPDLPTDTQYFGPGTRLTVL.

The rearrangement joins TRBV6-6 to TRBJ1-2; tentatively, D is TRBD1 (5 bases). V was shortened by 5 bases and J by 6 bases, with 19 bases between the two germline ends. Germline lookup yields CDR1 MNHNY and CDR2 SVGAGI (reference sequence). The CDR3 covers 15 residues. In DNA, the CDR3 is TGTGCCAGCAGTAGGGCCCCGCAGGGCAGAGATGGCTACACCTTC. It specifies CASSRAPQGRDGYTF.

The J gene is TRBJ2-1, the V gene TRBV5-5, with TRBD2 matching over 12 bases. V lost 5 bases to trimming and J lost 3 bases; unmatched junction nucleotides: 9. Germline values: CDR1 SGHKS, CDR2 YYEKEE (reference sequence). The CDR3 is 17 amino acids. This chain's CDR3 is CASRETGGLAGYNEQFF. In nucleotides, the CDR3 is TGTGCCAGCAGGGAGACCGGGGGACTAGCGGGCTACAATGAGCAGTTCTTC.